This is a list of T cell receptor beta chains from one sample in a study of blood T cell repertoires in COVID-19. Only in-frame clones appear in the TCRdb table, and some are missing; sequencing was by immunoSEQ multiplex PCR. The table shows some 63,000 clones, with 79% occurring only once. The sequenced sample was peripheral blood. These receptors were collected from a human donor in a cohort sampled during active COVID-19. Each CDR3 is given with its conserved first and last residue. A D gene is named only where the DNA matches it firmly. Only some rows state a clone size, as once, few, many or a class for expanded clones.

j_call: TRBJ2-2; clone_size: once; v_call: TRBV25-1; d_call: TRBD1; cdr3_aa: CASRGSQGLTGELFF; cdr3_nt: TGTGCCAGCAGGGGGTCACAGGGGCTCACCGGGGAGCTGTTTTTT
j_call: TRBJ2-4; clone_size: .; v_call: TRBV5-1; d_call: TRBD1; cdr3_aa: CASSLRDSPKNIQYF; cdr3_nt: TGCGCCAGCAGCTTGCGGGACAGTCCCAAAAACATTCAGTACTTC
j_call: TRBJ1-1; clone_size: .; v_call: TRBV6-5; d_call: TRBD1; cdr3_aa: CASSSNRGRATEAFF; cdr3_nt: TGTGCCAGCAGTTCAAACAGGGGGCGGGCCACTGAAGCTTTCTTT
j_call: TRBJ2-7; clone_size: .; v_call: TRBV27; d_call: TRBD2; cdr3_aa: CASSLSAGGTLGEQYF; cdr3_nt: TGTGCCAGCAGTTTATCGGCGGGGGGGACGCTGGGGGAGCAGTACTTC
j_call: TRBJ2-7; clone_size: .; v_call: TRBV5-4; d_call: TRBD1; cdr3_aa: CASSWDSSYEQYF; cdr3_nt: TGTGCCAGCAGCTGGGACAGCTCCTACGAGCAGTACTTC
j_call: TRBJ2-3; clone_size: .; v_call: TRBV30; d_call: .; cdr3_aa: CAWSRTGGDTQYF; cdr3_nt: TGTGCCTGGAGTAGGACAGGAGGGGATACGCAGTATTTT
j_call: TRBJ2-1; clone_size: .; v_call: TRBV6-6; d_call: TRBD1; cdr3_aa: CASSYGGQGPGNEQFF; cdr3_nt: TGTGCCAGCAGTTATGGGGGACAGGGGCCGGGGAATGAGCAGTTCTTC
j_call: TRBJ2-1; clone_size: .; v_call: TRBV19; d_call: TRBD2; cdr3_aa: CASRSGSEDKQFF; cdr3_nt: TGTGCCAGTCGTAGCGGGAGTGAAGATAAGCAGTTCTTC
j_call: TRBJ2-2; clone_size: .; v_call: TRBV6-5; d_call: .; cdr3_aa: CASSYRRNTGELFF; cdr3_nt: TGTGCCAGCAGTTACCGCAGGAACACCGGGGAGCTGTTTTTT
j_call: TRBJ1-5; clone_size: .; v_call: TRBV28; d_call: .; cdr3_aa: CASSTQGGRGQPQHF; cdr3_nt: TGTGCCAGCAGTACTCAAGGGGGTCGCGGTCAGCCCCAGCATTTT
j_call: TRBJ2-3; clone_size: .; v_call: TRBV28; d_call: TRBD2; cdr3_aa: CASSVETSGGRDTQYF; cdr3_nt: TGTGCCAGCAGTGTCGAGACTAGCGGTGGGAGGGATACGCAGTATTTT
j_call: TRBJ2-1; clone_size: .; v_call: TRBV28; d_call: .; cdr3_aa: CASSLCRVCEQFF; cdr3_nt: TGTGCCAGCAGTTTATGCAGGGTGTGTGAGCAGTTCTTC
j_call: TRBJ2-2; clone_size: once; v_call: TRBV3-1/TRBV3-2; d_call: .; cdr3_aa: CASSQTTRNTGELFF; cdr3_nt: TGTGCCAGCAGCCAAACGACTCGGAACACCGGGGAGCTGTTTTTT
j_call: TRBJ2-2; clone_size: .; v_call: TRBV5-1; d_call: TRBD1; cdr3_aa: CASSTTGGVVTGELFF; cdr3_nt: TGCGCCAGCAGCACTACAGGGGGAGTGGTCACCGGGGAGCTGTTTTTT
j_call: TRBJ1-5; clone_size: .; v_call: TRBV30; d_call: .; cdr3_aa: CAWIKRNQPQHF; cdr3_nt: TGTGCCTGGATAAAGCGCAATCAGCCCCAGCATTTT
j_call: TRBJ2-6; clone_size: .; v_call: TRBV4-2; d_call: TRBD1; cdr3_aa: CASSQAGQDTSGANVLTF; cdr3_nt: TGTGCCAGCAGCCAAGCGGGACAGGACACCTCTGGGGCCAACGTCCTGACTTTC
j_call: TRBJ2-7; clone_size: few; v_call: TRBV29-1; d_call: TRBD1; cdr3_aa: CSVVRTGSYEQYF; cdr3_nt: TGCAGCGTTGTAAGGACAGGGTCCTACGAGCAGTACTTC
j_call: TRBJ2-5; clone_size: .; v_call: TRBV19; d_call: TRBD2; cdr3_aa: CASSIRLRGGREETQYF; cdr3_nt: TGTGCCAGTAGTATCAGGCTTCGCGGCGGGAGGGAAGAGACCCAGTACTTC
j_call: TRBJ2-1; clone_size: .; v_call: TRBV6-2/TRBV6-3; d_call: .; cdr3_aa: CASSYRRRDEQFF; cdr3_nt: TGTGCCAGCAGTTACCGTAGGAGGGATGAGCAGTTCTTC
j_call: TRBJ2-1; clone_size: few; v_call: TRBV3-1/TRBV3-2; d_call: .; cdr3_aa: CASSQTDNEQFF; cdr3_nt: TGTGCCAGCAGCCAGACAGACAATGAGCAGTTCTTC
j_call: TRBJ1-5; clone_size: .; v_call: TRBV2; d_call: .; cdr3_aa: CASSEQGWGNQPQHF; cdr3_nt: TGTGCCAGCAGTGAACAGGGGTGGGGGAATCAGCCCCAGCATTTT
j_call: TRBJ2-2; clone_size: .; v_call: TRBV27; d_call: TRBD1; cdr3_aa: CATLKQGATGELFF; cdr3_nt: TGTGCCACCCTTAAACAGGGGGCCACCGGGGAGCTGTTTTTT
j_call: TRBJ2-1; clone_size: .; v_call: TRBV4-1; d_call: .; cdr3_aa: CASSRGVVDEQFF; cdr3_nt: TGCGCCAGCAGCCGCGGGGTGGTGGATGAGCAGTTCTTC
j_call: TRBJ2-7; clone_size: .; v_call: TRBV27; d_call: TRBD2; cdr3_aa: CASTKAGAPYEQYF; cdr3_nt: TGTGCCAGCACGAAAGCGGGAGCACCCTACGAGCAGTACTTC
j_call: TRBJ2-1; clone_size: few; v_call: TRBV7-3; d_call: TRBD2; cdr3_aa: CASSSAGTRSNEQFF; cdr3_nt: TGTGCCAGCAGCTCCGCCGGGACTAGATCCAATGAGCAGTTCTTC
j_call: TRBJ1-4; clone_size: .; v_call: TRBV7-9; d_call: .; cdr3_aa: CASSHAVGAEGGKLFF; cdr3_nt: TGTGCCAGCAGCCACGCCGTGGGGGCTGAAGGAGGAAAACTGTTTTTT
j_call: TRBJ1-6; clone_size: .; v_call: TRBV11-2; d_call: .; cdr3_aa: CASSRSTDNSPLHF; cdr3_nt: TGTGCCAGCAGTCGTTCAACGGATAATTCACCCCTCCACTTT
j_call: TRBJ2-7; clone_size: .; v_call: TRBV7-2; d_call: TRBD2; cdr3_aa: CASSWGLAAAYEQYF; cdr3_nt: TGTGCCAGCAGCTGGGGACTAGCGGCCGCCTACGAGCAGTACTTC
j_call: TRBJ1-1; clone_size: .; v_call: TRBV28; d_call: TRBD1; cdr3_aa: CASSHLGQGAYRTEAFF; cdr3_nt: TGTGCCAGCAGTCACTTAGGACAGGGGGCGTATCGGACTGAAGCTTTCTTT
j_call: TRBJ2-3; clone_size: .; v_call: TRBV7-6; d_call: .; cdr3_aa: CASSSQWRGSSTDTQYF; cdr3_nt: TGTGCCAGCAGCTCCCAGTGGCGCGGGTCTAGCACAGATACGCAGTATTTT
j_call: TRBJ2-3; clone_size: .; v_call: TRBV11-3; d_call: .; cdr3_aa: CASSRGLVEDTQYF; cdr3_nt: TGTGCCAGCAGCCGGGGACTTGTTGAAGATACGCAGTATTTT
j_call: TRBJ1-1; clone_size: .; v_call: TRBV19; d_call: TRBD1; cdr3_aa: CASRKTGQSEAFF; cdr3_nt: TGTGCCAGTAGGAAAACGGGACAGAGTGAAGCTTTCTTT
j_call: TRBJ2-7; clone_size: .; v_call: TRBV30; d_call: TRBD1; cdr3_aa: CAWSPRTGGYEQYF; cdr3_nt: TGTGCCTGGAGCCCCCGGACAGGGGGGTATGAGCAGTACTTC
j_call: TRBJ1-1; clone_size: few; v_call: TRBV30; d_call: TRBD1; cdr3_aa: CAWSPQTGAAFF; cdr3_nt: TGTGCCTGGAGTCCCCAGACAGGGGCCGCTTTCTTT
j_call: TRBJ1-4; clone_size: few; v_call: TRBV28; d_call: TRBD1; cdr3_aa: CASSRGDRGVFEKLFF; cdr3_nt: TGTGCCAGCAGTAGGGGAGACAGGGGAGTATTTGAAAAACTGTTTTTT
j_call: TRBJ1-1; clone_size: many; v_call: TRBV7-6; d_call: .; cdr3_aa: CASRRINQGLGGTEAFF; cdr3_nt: TGTGCCAGCAGGCGTATTAACCAGGGTCTCGGTGGCACTGAAGCTTTCTTT
j_call: TRBJ2-7; clone_size: few; v_call: TRBV7-2; d_call: .; cdr3_aa: CASNGEGGPIEQYF; cdr3_nt: TGTGCGAGCAACGGCGAGGGAGGTCCCATCGAGCAGTACTTC
j_call: TRBJ2-4; clone_size: once; v_call: TRBV7-9; d_call: .; cdr3_aa: CASSLGVKNIQYF; cdr3_nt: TGTGCCAGCAGCTTAGGAGTTAAAAACATTCAGTACTTC
j_call: TRBJ2-3; clone_size: .; v_call: TRBV19; d_call: .; cdr3_aa: CASSSRTLRPPDTQYF; cdr3_nt: TGTGCCAGTAGTAGCAGAACACTAAGGCCACCAGATACGCAGTATTTT
j_call: TRBJ1-2; clone_size: .; v_call: TRBV19; d_call: .; cdr3_aa: CASSSSLTLSYGYTF; cdr3_nt: TGTGCCAGTAGTTCCTCTCTTACCCTGAGCTATGGCTACACCTTC
j_call: TRBJ1-2; clone_size: once; v_call: TRBV2; d_call: .; cdr3_aa: CASSDFQGVGYTF; cdr3_nt: TGTGCCAGCAGTGATTTTCAGGGTGTCGGCTACACCTTC
j_call: TRBJ2-3; clone_size: .; v_call: TRBV6-1; d_call: .; cdr3_aa: CASSAHVGAGRRTDTQYF; cdr3_nt: TGTGCCAGCAGTGCCCATGTCGGAGCGGGCCGCCGCACAGATACGCAGTATTTT
j_call: TRBJ2-1; clone_size: .; v_call: TRBV29-1; d_call: TRBD2; cdr3_aa: CSVRRGLAGDAEQFF; cdr3_nt: TGCAGCGTGCGTCGGGGACTAGCGGGAGACGCTGAGCAGTTCTTC
j_call: TRBJ1-1; clone_size: few; v_call: TRBV7-9; d_call: .; cdr3_aa: CASSAYPGHTEAFF; cdr3_nt: TGTGCCAGCAGCGCGTACCCTGGGCACACTGAAGCTTTCTTT
j_call: TRBJ2-3; clone_size: once; v_call: TRBV18; d_call: .; cdr3_aa: CASSPPVIAASTDTQYF; cdr3_nt: TGTGCCAGCTCACCACCGGTAATAGCGGCTAGCACAGATACGCAGTATTTT
j_call: TRBJ2-7; clone_size: few; v_call: TRBV5-1; d_call: .; cdr3_aa: CASSLDRRHHEQYF; cdr3_nt: TGCGCCAGCAGCTTGGACAGGCGGCACCACGAGCAGTACTTC
j_call: TRBJ1-4; clone_size: .; v_call: TRBV27; d_call: TRBD1; cdr3_aa: CASSLRQGFNEKLFF; cdr3_nt: TGTGCCAGCAGTTTAAGACAGGGGTTTAATGAAAAACTGTTTTTT
j_call: TRBJ2-1; clone_size: few; v_call: TRBV7-3; d_call: TRBD2; cdr3_aa: CASSLLGGRTTNEQFF; cdr3_nt: TGTGCCAGCAGCCTGCTAGGCGGGAGGACGACCAATGAGCAGTTCTTC
j_call: TRBJ2-1; clone_size: .; v_call: TRBV4-2; d_call: TRBD2; cdr3_aa: CASSQDVGTGGENEQFF; cdr3_nt: TGTGCCAGCAGCCAAGACGTAGGGACGGGAGGGGAAAATGAGCAGTTCTTC
j_call: TRBJ2-1; clone_size: .; v_call: TRBV20-1; d_call: .; cdr3_aa: CSARVRGEQFF; cdr3_nt: TGCAGTGCTAGGGTAAGAGGTGAGCAGTTCTTC
j_call: TRBJ2-4; clone_size: once; v_call: TRBV7-2; d_call: TRBD1; cdr3_aa: CASSLGTGGPVAKNIQYF; cdr3_nt: TGTGCCAGCAGCTTAGGGACAGGGGGGCCTGTAGCCAAAAACATTCAGTACTTC
j_call: TRBJ1-6; clone_size: .; v_call: TRBV2; d_call: TRBD1; cdr3_aa: CASRGRQGNSPLHF; cdr3_nt: TGTGCCAGCAGGGGGCGACAGGGGAATTCACCCCTCCACTTT
j_call: TRBJ2-2; clone_size: .; v_call: TRBV18; d_call: .; cdr3_aa: CASSVSRANTGELFF; cdr3_nt: TGTGCCAGCTCAGTTAGCAGGGCGAACACCGGGGAGCTGTTTTTT
j_call: TRBJ2-1; clone_size: .; v_call: TRBV28; d_call: .; cdr3_aa: CASSPDLHSYNEQFF; cdr3_nt: TGTGCCAGCAGTCCGGACTTACACTCCTACAATGAGCAGTTCTTC